Each of the 20 T cell receptor beta chains below was sequenced from the same sample in a study of blood T cell repertoires in COVID-19. The repertoire was sequenced with immunoSEQ multiplex PCR; TCRdb's copy has only in-frame clones and lacks some. The repertoire holds roughly 110,000 clones, with 82% as singletons. Sequenced sample: peripheral blood. The receptors shown here come from a man in his 70s with acute or convalescent COVID-19.

This chain uses TRBV6-1 with TRBJ1-6, with 7 nucleotides matching TRBD1. The germline gives CDR1 MNHNS, CDR2 SASEGT. This CDR3 comprises 15 residues. With 3 bases clipped from V and 7 bases from J, the junction kept 6 bases outside the gene matches. Written as DNA, the CDR3 is TGTGCCAGCAGTGAGTTGACAGGGCTGAATTCACCCCTCCACTTT. As protein: CASSELTGLNSPLHF.

The CDR3 protein is CASRTSPGKNIQYF. In DNA form, the CDR3 reads TGTGCCAGCAGGACTAGCCCAGGAAAAAACATTCAGTACTTC. The rearrangement uses TRBV2 and TRBJ2-4; 7 bases match TRBD2. Germline assignment: CDR1 SNHLY and CDR2 FYNNEI. Unmatched junction bases numbered 6, after V lost 6 bases and J lost 4 bases. CDR3 length: 14 amino acids.

This chain joins TRBV24-1 and TRBJ1-1; 7 nucleotides agree with TRBD1. CDR3 length: 14 amino acids. Trimming took 7 bases from V and 3 from J; bases not matched to a gene: 7. From germline, CDR1 is KGHDR and CDR2 SFDVKD. The CDR3 bases are TGTGCCACCAGCCAGGGACAGAGAGACACTGAAGCTTTCTTT. This codes for CATSQGQRDTEAFF.

This clone was detected once. This sequence joins TRBV20-1 and TRBJ1-1; D gene uncertain. The germline gives CDR1 DFQATT, CDR2 SNEGSKA (reference sequence). V dropped 3 bases and J dropped 4 bases, with 9 bases sitting between them. The CDR3 contains 12 residues. This chain's CDR3 is CSASRSGTEAFF. In DNA form, the CDR3 reads TGCAGTGCTAGTAGATCGGGCACTGAAGCTTTCTTT.

V gene TRBV5-1 combines with J gene TRBJ1-2; D ambiguous. Between the trimmed V and J ends, which lost 6 bases and 6 bases, there was a span of 18 bases. The CDR3 is 14 amino acids. CDR1 is SGHRS and CDR2 is YFSETQ in the germline V gene. The CDR3 nucleotides are TGCGCCAGCACCCGAACCCTGGACTCGGATGGCTACACCTTC. This codes for CASTRTLDSDGYTF.

The chain employs TRBV10-3 and TRBJ1-4; 7 bases line up with TRBD1. Unmatched junction bases numbered 6, after V lost 6 bases and J lost 5 bases. CDR1 is ENHRY and CDR2 is SYGVKD in the germline V gene. The CDR3 loop spans 14 amino acids. CDR3 sequence reads: CAIRSDRANEKLFF. The CDR3 nucleotides read TGTGCCATCAGATCCGACAGGGCAAATGAAAAACTGTTTTTT.

This clone was counted a single time. The chain combines TRBV5-1 with TRBJ1-3, with D possibly TRBD1 on 6 matching bases. V lost 4 bases, J lost 8 bases, and 28 bases lay in between. CDR1 is SGHRS, CDR2 YFSETQ, per germline. The CDR3 covers 18 residues. The CDR3 sequence is CASSRGASQGRSADTIYF. Here the CDR3 DNA reads TGCGCCAGCAGCCGTGGGGCTTCACAGGGTAGGAGTGCGGACACCATATATTTT.

The chain carries TRBV4-2 and TRBJ1-5; 7 bases agree with TRBD1. The CDR3 length is 16 residues. Losses at the gene ends were 1 base for V and 7 bases for J; bases not matched to a gene: 10. CDR1 LGHNA and CDR2 YNFKEQ come from the germline V gene. In DNA, the CDR3 is TGTGCCAGCAGCCAAGCGCAGACAGGGTTTGCCCAGCCCCAGCATTTT. It codes for CASSQAQTGFAQPQHF.

The sample holds a few counts of this clone. Within the sample, other DNA sequences also encode this same CDR3. The V call is TRBV29-1, the J call TRBJ1-2, with D unresolved. From germline, CDR1 is SQVTM and CDR2 ANQGSEA. V was shortened by 8 bases and J by 4 bases, with 11 bases between the two germline ends. The CDR3 contains 11 residues. CDR3 amino acids: CSIDGAYGYTF. CDR3 in DNA: TGCAGCATAGACGGAGCCTATGGCTACACCTTC.

The CDR3 DNA follows: TGTGCCAGCAGTTTATCGCTAGGGGGCATTCAGCCCCAGCATTTT. This codes for CASSLSLGGIQPQHF. The V gene is TRBV28, the J gene TRBJ1-5; TRBD1 matches 7 bases. CDR1 is MDHEN and CDR2 is SYDVKM in the germline V gene. The CDR3 is 15 amino acids. V lost 1 base to trimming and J lost 6 bases; unmatched junction nucleotides: 6.

The V call is TRBV5-1, the J call TRBJ1-2; D may be TRBD1 (5 bases). The CDR3 extends over 14 amino acids. V lost 3 bases and J 3 bases, leaving 12 bases between the germline ends. CDR1 is SGHRS and CDR2 is YFSETQ in the germline V gene. CDR3 loop: CASSSQGGDYGYTF. The CDR3 region has the DNA TGCGCCAGCAGCTCCCAGGGCGGAGACTATGGCTACACCTTC.

V usage is TRBV3-1 (or the pseudogene TRBV3-2) and J usage is TRBJ2-7, with D possibly TRBD1 on 6 matching bases. V was clipped by 2 bases and J by 7 bases, with 12 bases between them. This CDR3 has 13 residues. Per the germline V gene, CDR1 is LGHDT and CDR2 is YNNKEL (reference sequence). The CDR3 reads CASSQQDSTEQYF. As DNA, the CDR3 is TGTGCCAGCAGCCAACAGGACAGTACGGAGCAGTACTTC.

This clone came up a few times. V is TRBV24-1 and J is TRBJ2-3, with 8 bases fitting TRBD1. Germline CDR1 reads KGHDR; CDR2 reads SFDVKD. There are 16 residues in the CDR3. V lost 3 bases, J lost 5 bases, and 9 bases stayed unmatched. Here the CDR3 reads CATSDPTGQGRDTQYF. In nucleotides, the CDR3 is TGTGCCACCAGTGATCCCACTGGACAGGGAAGAGATACGCAGTATTTT.

J is TRBJ1-2 and V is TRBV7-8; perhaps TRBD1 as D (6 bases). Germline CDR1 SGHVS, CDR2 FQNEAQ. Trimming left V 5 bases short and J 7 bases short, with 14 bases between. The CDR3 runs 13 residues. Written as DNA, the CDR3 is TGTGCCAGCAGCCCAGGGGCAGGGGTTGGCTACACCTTC. This translates into CASSPGAGVGYTF. Combining the CDR3 with reference TRBV7-8 and TRBJ1-2 gives the whole variable domain GAGVSQSPRYKVAKRGQDVALRCDPISGHVSLFWYQQALGQGPEFLTYFQNEAQLDKSGLPSDRFFAERPEGSVSTLKIQRTQQEDSAVYLCASSPGAGVGYTFGSGTRLTVV.

The V gene is TRBV30, the J gene TRBJ1-5; TRBD1 agrees at 10 bases. With 5 bases clipped from V and 6 bases from J, the junction kept 1 base outside the gene matches. Per germline, CDR1 GTSNPN and CDR2 SVGIG (reference sequence). This CDR3 has 12 amino acids. CDR3 amino acids: CAWGQGVQPQHF. The CDR3 DNA is TGTGCCTGGGGACAGGGGGTTCAGCCCCAGCATTTT.

V and J are TRBV6-4 and TRBJ1-2, with D unclear. CDR1 and CDR2 (germline): MRHNA, SNTAGT. CDR3 size: 12 residues. Trimming left V 2 bases short and J 7 bases short, with 8 bases between. The CDR3 loop is CASSDVLGGYTF. The DNA for the CDR3 is TGTGCCAGCAGTGACGTCCTAGGTGGCTACACCTTC.

V is TRBV19 and J is TRBJ2-7; 9 positions match TRBD1. Germline V gives CDR1 LNHDA, CDR2 SQIVND (reference sequence). The CDR3 is made up of 14 amino acids. After removal of 11 bases from V and 6 bases from J, the junction contained 14 bases not matched to a gene. CDR3 DNA: TGTGCCCCTCCGGATCCGGGGACAGGGCCCGAGCAGTACTTC. Its translation: CAPPDPGTGPEQYF.

J is TRBJ1-2 and V is TRBV5-8; D is undetermined. This CDR3 has 15 residues. The germline V gene has CDR1 SGHTS and CDR2 YDEGEE. Trimming took off 6 bases at V and 0 bases at J, with 15 bases between the two ends. The CDR3: CASKLSELANYGYTF. CDR3 in DNA: TGTGCCAGCAAGCTATCGGAGTTGGCTAACTATGGCTACACCTTC.

This clone was picked up a small number of times. The rearrangement joins TRBV11-2 to TRBJ1-1; D may be TRBD1 (5 bases). The CDR3 covers 13 residues. The V end lost 5 bases, the J end lost 7 bases, and 14 bases lay between the germline ends. In germline, CDR1 is SGHAT, CDR2 FQNNGV. The CDR3, as DNA: TGTGCCAGCAGCGTGGGGCTCGTAGGTGAAGCTTTCTTT. This sequence encodes CASSVGLVGEAFF.

CDR3 loop: CASSYRDRGIKETQYF. CDR3 in DNA: TGTGCCAGCAGCTACCGGGACAGGGGAATTAAAGAGACCCAGTACTTC. This chain connects TRBV7-9 to TRBJ2-5; TRBD1 matches 10 bases. Germline lookup yields CDR1 SEHNR and CDR2 FQNEAQ (reference sequence). V lost 4 bases, J lost 3 bases, and 8 bases stayed unmatched. This CDR3 contains 16 residues.